This entry lists 15 T cell receptor beta chains sequenced from one sample in a study of blood T cell repertoires in COVID-19. TCRdb keeps only in-frame clones here, not all; method: immunoSEQ multiplex PCR. This table holds 200,000 to 300,000 clones, roughly 79% found once. The material sequenced was peripheral blood. The receptors derive from a woman older than 75 with COVID-19, enrolled during active disease.

The count of this clone is one. The chain carries TRBV2 and TRBJ1-1; weak D call: TRBD1 (5 bases). Trimming removed 6 bases at V and 2 bases at J, with 25 bases between. The CDR3 covers 18 residues. From germline, CDR1 is SNHLY and CDR2 FYNNEI. The CDR3 is CASRFGGLNPGINTEAFF. CDR3 coding DNA: TGTGCCAGCAGGTTCGGGGGTCTCAATCCCGGGATTAACACTGAAGCTTTCTTT.

This chain links TRBV6-5 with TRBJ2-1; 8 nucleotides agree with TRBD1. V lost 2 bases to trimming and J lost 0 bases; unmatched junction nucleotides: 0. The CDR3 covers 15 residues. Germline CDR1 is MNHEY and CDR2 is SVGAGI. CDR3 region: CASSYDRGSYNEQFF. The CDR3, as DNA: TGTGCCAGCAGTTACGACAGGGGCTCCTACAATGAGCAGTTCTTC.

The chain recombines TRBV4-1 with TRBJ1-6; no definite D call. V lost 11 bases to trimming and J lost 5 bases, with 16 bases between them. CDR1 is MGHRA and CDR2 is YSYEKL in the germline V gene. The CDR3 consists of 14 residues. In DNA, the CDR3 is TGCGCCTCCCAGAGAACAGCAGATAATTCACCCCTCCACTTT. This gives the protein CASQRTADNSPLHF.

The genes are TRBV24-1 and TRBJ2-1, with 9 bases identical to TRBD2. The CDR3 contains 16 residues. V lost 0 bases to trimming and J lost 7 bases; unmatched junction nucleotides: 6. Germline assignment: CDR1 KGHDR and CDR2 SFDVKD. CDR3 sequence reads: CATSDLSSGALNEQFF. The DNA for the CDR3 is TGTGCCACCAGTGATTTGTCTAGCGGGGCCCTGAATGAGCAGTTCTTC.

V is TRBV19 and J is TRBJ2-5, with 11 bases matching TRBD2. This CDR3 has 15 residues. Germline V gene data show CDR1 as LNHDA and CDR2 as SQIVND (reference sequence). V was clipped by 4 bases and J by 7 bases; unmatched bases: 8. The CDR3 nucleotides are TGTGCCAGTAGTAGGAGTAGCGGGGGGGTAGGGACCCAGTACTTC. Amino acid sequence: CASSRSSGGVGTQYF.

This sequence joins TRBV3-1 (or the pseudogene TRBV3-2) and TRBJ2-4; 7 bases fit TRBD1. Germline CDR1 reads LGHDT; CDR2 reads YNNKEL (reference sequence). The CDR3 runs 15 residues. The ends lost 2 bases at V and 5 bases at J; junction bases unmatched: 6. CDR3 sequence (DNA): TGTGCCAGCAGCCAAAGGACAGGATGGGAAAACATTCAGTACTTC. Translation gives CASSQRTGWENIQYF.

About this clone: Sequence at one end of the junction differs from germline and may be a read error. This chain links TRBV28 with TRBJ1-1, with a possible D match to TRBD1 (5 bases). This CDR3 is 12 amino acids long. Germline lookup yields CDR1 MDHEN and CDR2 SYDVKM. The CDR3 DNA follows: TGTGCCAGCTGTGCCCCGCGGGACCGACCGTACTTT. Protein sequence: CASCAPRDRPYF.

The chain combines TRBV9 with TRBJ2-1, with 7 bases fitting TRBD1. V trimming: 2 bases; J trimming: 5 bases; junction bases outside the gene matches: 4. Germline loops: CDR1 SGDLS, CDR2 YYNGEE. The CDR3 spans 14 residues. CDR3: CASSVQTGHNEQFF. The DNA for the CDR3 is TGTGCCAGCAGCGTTCAGACAGGGCACAATGAGCAGTTCTTC.

This chain uses TRBV5-4 with TRBJ1-6, with unresolved D. CDR1 is SGHNT and CDR2 is YYREEE in the germline V gene (reference sequence). The CDR3 length is 16 residues. Trimming shortened V by 3 bases and J by 0 bases, and 10 bases separated the two germline ends. The DNA of the CDR3 is TGTGCCAGCAGCTCGACACTGAGCTCCTATAATTCACCCCTCCACTTT. This translates into CASSSTLSSYNSPLHF.

The chain joins TRBV19 to TRBJ1-6, with TRBD1 matching over 7 bases. V lost 6 bases to trimming and J lost 4 bases; unmatched junction nucleotides: 6. Germline CDR1 is LNHDA and CDR2 is SQIVND (reference sequence). The CDR3 spans 15 residues. CDR3 DNA sequence: TGTGCCAGTAGCCAAACGACAGGGTATAATTCACCCCTCCACTTT. Translating it yields CASSQTTGYNSPLHF.

V gene TRBV24-1 combines with J gene TRBJ2-1, with a tentative D call TRBD1 (6 bases). Per the germline V gene, CDR1 is KGHDR and CDR2 is SFDVKD. CDR3 length: 15 amino acids. V lost 5 bases to trimming and J lost 0 bases, with 10 bases between them. For the CDR3, the DNA is TGTGCCACCAGTGCAACAGGGAGCTCCTACAATGAGCAGTTCTTC. Amino acid sequence: CATSATGSSYNEQFF.

The J gene is TRBJ2-3, the V gene TRBV13; weak D call: TRBD2 (6 bases). CDR3 size: 20 residues. Germline V CDR1 and CDR2: PRHDT, FYEKMQ (reference sequence). Trimming shortened V by 0 bases and J by 0 bases, and 22 bases separated the two germline ends. Here the CDR3 reads CASSLGDLAMGAISTDTQYF. DNA for the CDR3: TGTGCCAGCAGCTTAGGGGACCTAGCGATGGGAGCGATTAGCACAGATACGCAGTATTTT.

This clone was recorded only once. V usage is TRBV18 and J usage is TRBJ1-1; unclear D gene. The V and J ends lost 2 bases and 6 bases respectively, with 10 bases between them. The CDR3 consists of 13 residues. Germline V gives CDR1 KGHSH, CDR2 LQKENI. The CDR3 sequence: CASSPSVRAEAFF. For the CDR3, the DNA is TGTGCCAGCTCACCAAGCGTCAGAGCTGAAGCTTTCTTT.

A single count supports this clone. The rearrangement links TRBV7-8 to TRBJ2-7; 8 bases agree with TRBD2. The V gene end was trimmed by 3 bases and the J gene end by 0 bases; junction bases not matched to a gene: 1. The CDR3 runs to 14 residues. Germline V gene lookup returns CDR1 SGHVS and CDR2 FQNEAQ. As DNA, the CDR3 is TGTGCCAGCAGCTTGCGGGGGGTCTCCTACGAGCAGTACTTC. Amino acid sequence: CASSLRGVSYEQYF.

The chain combines TRBV10-3 with TRBJ1-1; 8 positions match TRBD1. The germline V gene has CDR1 ENHRY and CDR2 SYGVKD. CDR3 length equals 13 residues. V shed 8 bases, J shed 7 bases, and the junction held 9 bases outside the gene matches. The CDR3 region is CAIAPGGAGEAFF. CDR3 nucleotides: TGTGCCATCGCTCCAGGGGGCGCAGGTGAAGCTTTCTTT.